Each of the 26 T cell receptor beta chains below was sequenced from the same sample in a study of control samples from healthy donors and cancer patients. Using immunoSEQ multiplex PCR, the repertoire was profiled, and TCRdb retains in-frame clones only, with some absent. This sample has 130,000 to 150,000 clones, with 88% found just once. The sequenced material came from blood. Receptors originate from a woman in her 30s in good health.

The V call is TRBV11-2, the J call TRBJ2-7; unclear D gene. Deletions cut 5 bases from V and 5 bases from J, with 13 bases between. Germline V lookup: CDR1 SGHAT, CDR2 FQNNGV. The CDR3 runs to 13 residues. The CDR3 loop reads CASSMILVHEQYF. Written as DNA, the CDR3 is TGTGCCAGCAGCATGATCCTGGTTCACGAGCAGTACTTC.

CDR3 DNA: TGTGCCAGCAGCGCGACCGTCAATGAGCAGTTCTTC. Amino acid sequence: CASSATVNEQFF. V gene TRBV28 combines with J gene TRBJ2-1; no clear D gene. Germline V gene sequence: CDR1 MDHEN, CDR2 SYDVKM. There are 12 residues in the CDR3. V lost 6 bases and J lost 6, with 9 bases in between. The complete variable domain, with remaining parts taken from reference TRBV28 and TRBJ2-1, reads DVKVTQSSRYLVKRTGEKVFLECVQDMDHENMFWYRQDPGLGLRLIYFSYDVKMKEKGDIPEGYSVSREKKERFSLILESASTNQTSMYLCASSATVNEQFFGPGTRLTVL.

The chain has TRBV6-6 and TRBJ1-6; TRBD1 is a possible D gene (5 bases). The CDR3 contains 15 residues. From germline, CDR1 is MNHNY and CDR2 SVGAGI (reference sequence). Trimming stripped 5 bases from V and 7 bases from J, with 15 bases between. CDR3 residues: CASSSPTGGNSPLHF. Written as DNA, the CDR3 is TGTGCCAGCAGTAGTCCGACGGGGGGGAATTCACCCCTCCACTTT.

This clone has a single count. This sequence joins TRBV27 and TRBJ1-1, with a possible D match to TRBD1 (6 bases). Germline CDR1 is MNHEY and CDR2 is SMNVEV (reference sequence). Trimming stripped 10 bases from V and 1 base from J, with 16 bases between. The CDR3 runs 14 residues. The CDR3 loop reads CATRGGLANTEAFF. CDR3 DNA: TGTGCCACCAGAGGGGGTCTCGCGAACACTGAAGCTTTCTTT.

The chain has TRBV7-2 and TRBJ1-3; D unclear. Per germline, CDR1 SGHTA and CDR2 FQGNSA. V lost 5 bases, J lost 4 bases, and 12 bases lay in between. The CDR3 totals 14 residues. CDR3 loop: CASSPSRRGNTIYF. The CDR3 coding sequence is TGTGCCAGCAGCCCAAGTCGGCGAGGAAACACCATATATTTT.

In nucleotides, the CDR3 is TGTGCCTGGAGGCCCTCTGGAAACACCATATATTTT. Its translation: CAWRPSGNTIYF. The chain is built from TRBV30 and TRBJ1-3; the D is unclear. The germline gives CDR1 GTSNPN, CDR2 SVGIG (reference sequence). V lost 3 bases and J lost 0, with 3 bases in between. The CDR3 covers 12 residues.

V usage is TRBV12-5 and J usage is TRBJ2-1; TRBD2 matches 9 bases. This CDR3 spans 16 amino acids. Per the germline V gene, CDR1 is LGHNT and CDR2 is FRNRAP. Losses at the gene ends were 5 bases for V and 4 bases for J; bases not matched to a gene: 9. The CDR3: CASGPGSGRNYNEQFF. CDR3 coding DNA: TGTGCTAGTGGTCCCGGGAGCGGGAGGAATTACAATGAGCAGTTCTTC.

CDR3 amino acids: CASTRGGKLEQYF. Here the CDR3 DNA reads TGTGCCAGCACCCGCGGCGGGAAGCTCGAGCAGTACTTC. The chain has TRBV28 and TRBJ2-7; possibly TRBD2 for D (6 bases). The germline V gene encodes CDR1 MDHEN and CDR2 SYDVKM. Trimming cost V 7 bases and J 6 bases, with 16 bases left between them. The CDR3 loop spans 13 amino acids.

This chain joins TRBV28 and TRBJ2-7; 8 bases align to TRBD1. The J segment lost 4 bases and the V segment lost 5 bases, leaving 10 bases of the junction unmatched. The V gene's germline CDR1 is MDHEN and CDR2 SYDVKM. The CDR3 totals 15 residues. CDR3 in DNA: TGTGCCAGCAGTCCCCCGACAGGGGAGTGGTACGAGCAGTACTTC. It specifies CASSPPTGEWYEQYF.

This clone was seen a single time. This chain joins TRBV3-1 (or the pseudogene TRBV3-2) and TRBJ1-3; D unclear. The CDR3 is 18 amino acids. V lost 1 base to trimming and J lost 0 bases, with 16 bases between them. Germline V gene data show CDR1 as LGHDT and CDR2 as YNNKEL (reference sequence). The CDR3 here is CASSQVASSVGSGNTIYF. CDR3 coding DNA: TGTGCCAGCAGCCAAGTCGCTTCCTCTGTCGGCTCTGGAAACACCATATATTTT.

This clone was found once. The J gene is TRBJ1-2, the V gene TRBV6-4; TRBD1 matches at 7 bases. Germline V CDR1 and CDR2: MRHNA, SNTAGT. J lost 0 bases, V lost 3 bases, and 7 bases had no gene match. The CDR3 loop spans 16 amino acids. The CDR3 DNA is TGTGCCAGCAGTGATGCCGGGACAGTAACTAACTATGGCTACACCTTC. It specifies CASSDAGTVTNYGYTF.

This clone was detected only once. The chain uses TRBV4-1 and TRBJ2-7, with TRBD2 identical over 8 bases. Germline V gives CDR1 MGHRA, CDR2 YSYEKL. The CDR3 loop spans 15 amino acids. J was trimmed by 2 bases and V by 0 bases; bases with no gene match: 3. The CDR3 DNA follows: TGCGCCAGCAGCCAAGATCGGGGGGGGACCTACGAGCAGTACTTC. This translates into CASSQDRGGTYEQYF.

The rearrangement joins TRBV3-1 (or the pseudogene TRBV3-2) to TRBJ2-1; TRBD2 matches 7 bases. V lost 3 bases to trimming and J lost 10 bases; unmatched junction nucleotides: 3. There are 12 residues in the CDR3. CDR1 LGHDT and CDR2 YNNKEL come from the germline V gene (reference sequence). Here the CDR3 DNA reads TGTGCCAGCAGCCACCTAGCGGCCGAGCAGTTCTTC. It yields the protein CASSHLAAEQFF.

The rearrangement uses TRBV19 and TRBJ2-7; D gene unclear. Germline-derived CDR1 and CDR2 are LNHDA and SQIVND (reference sequence). V lost 0 bases and J lost 9, with 12 bases in between. CDR3 length equals 13 residues. The CDR3 bases are TGTGCCAGTAGTATAGAGGCCCGATCGTGGCAGTACTTC. This gives the protein CASSIEARSWQYF. The full variable domain, its missing parts supplied by reference TRBV19 and TRBJ2-7, is DGGITQSPKYLFRKEGQNVTLSCEQNLNHDAMYWYRQDPGQGLRLIYYSQIVNDFQKGDIAEGYSVSREKKESFPLTVTSAQKNPTAFYLCASSIEARSWQYFGPGTRLTVT.

This clone has just a few counts. The chain recombines TRBV20-1 with TRBJ2-3; weak D call: TRBD2 (5 bases). This CDR3 has 12 amino acids. Germline V lookup: CDR1 DFQATT, CDR2 SNEGSKA (reference sequence). Between the trimmed V and J ends, which lost 3 bases and 8 bases, there was a span of 12 bases. CDR3 residues: CSASTGESTQYF. CDR3 coding DNA: TGCAGTGCTAGTACCGGGGAGAGTACGCAGTATTTT.

The chain couples TRBV5-1 to TRBJ2-1; TRBD2 matches 8 bases. V was clipped by 7 bases and J by 4 bases; unmatched bases: 10. Germline V gene data show CDR1 as SGHRS and CDR2 as YFSETQ. This CDR3 comprises 15 residues. The CDR3 bases are TGCGCCAGCGGTCTACAGACTAGCGCTTACAATGAGCAGTTCTTC. Its protein product is CASGLQTSAYNEQFF.

The chain links TRBV7-9 to TRBJ1-5; D is uncertain. The V gene lost 5 bases and the J gene lost 2 bases, with 7 bases spanning the gap. This CDR3 has 13 residues. Germline V gives CDR1 SEHNR, CDR2 FQNEAQ (reference sequence). Here the CDR3 DNA reads TGTGCCAGCAGCCTATCTGGCAATCAGCCCCAGCATTTT. It codes for CASSLSGNQPQHF.

CDR3 sequence (DNA): TGTGCCAGCAGTGATCCGGGTCAGGGCAATCAGCCCCAGCATTTT. As protein: CASSDPGQGNQPQHF. This chain connects TRBV2 to TRBJ1-5; D not resolved. Trimming left V 3 bases short and J 2 bases short, with 11 bases between. The CDR3 extends over 15 amino acids. Germline lookup yields CDR1 SNHLY and CDR2 FYNNEI.

In its sample, this clone was seen once. The CDR3 loop is CASGTGNYGYTF. Written as DNA, the CDR3 is TGTGCCAGCGGGACAGGGAACTATGGCTACACCTTC. The chain recombines TRBV2 with TRBJ1-2; 9 nucleotides line up with TRBD1. The CDR3 totals 12 residues. V lost 8 bases, J lost 2 bases, and 0 bases stayed unmatched. The germline V gene encodes CDR1 SNHLY and CDR2 FYNNEI.

The rearrangement uses TRBV29-1 and TRBJ1-1; maybe TRBD1 (5 bases). Germline V gives CDR1 SQVTM, CDR2 ANQGSEA. The CDR3 has 14 residues. Trimming left V 6 bases short and J 2 bases short, with 16 bases between. Written as DNA, the CDR3 is TGCAGCGTAAGGGACCGAAAAGAAAACACTGAAGCTTTCTTT. As protein: CSVRDRKENTEAFF.

The table lists this clone with a count of one. The chain is built from TRBV5-1 and TRBJ1-2, with D tentatively TRBD1 (5 bases). This CDR3 spans 13 amino acids. From germline, CDR1 is SGHRS and CDR2 YFSETQ. With 4 bases removed from V and 11 bases from J, the gap between germline ends came to 18 bases. CDR3 sequence: CASSQGDSRGYTF. CDR3 nucleotide sequence: TGCGCCAGCAGCCAAGGGGATTCCCGGGGTTACACCTTC.

The chain joins TRBV18 to TRBJ2-2; D is possibly TRBD1 or TRBD2 (6 bases each). Germline V gene lookup returns CDR1 KGHSH and CDR2 LQKENI. The CDR3 spans 16 residues. The germline V and J ends were trimmed by 3 bases and 2 bases, with 13 bases remaining between them. CDR3 protein: CASSPSMGGNTGELFF. In DNA form, the CDR3 reads TGTGCCAGCTCACCGAGTATGGGGGGCAACACCGGGGAGCTGTTTTTT.

The chain employs TRBV11-3 and TRBJ2-5, with TRBD1 matching over 7 bases. With 0 bases clipped from V and 5 bases from J, the junction kept 0 bases outside the gene matches. The V gene's germline CDR1 is SGHNT and CDR2 YENEEA. This CDR3 has 13 amino acids. The CDR3: CASSLDRGETQYF. CDR3 in DNA: TGTGCCAGCAGCTTAGACAGGGGGGAGACCCAGTACTTC.

A single count supports this clone. The rearrangement joins TRBV2 to TRBJ1-1, with TRBD1 matching 10 bases. From germline, CDR1 is SNHLY and CDR2 FYNNEI. V was pared by 6 bases and J by 11 bases, with 6 bases of the junction left unmatched. The CDR3 extends over 12 amino acids. The DNA of the CDR3 is TGTGCCAGCAGGATGGACAGGGGGGAGGCTTTCTTT. Residues: CASRMDRGEAFF.

The V gene is TRBV6-1, the J gene TRBJ2-1; 12 bases line up with TRBD2. V lost 3 bases, J lost 10 bases, and 7 bases stayed unmatched. The CDR3 is made up of 15 amino acids. The germline V gene encodes CDR1 MNHNS and CDR2 SASEGT. CDR3 residues: CASSEQHGLAGEQFF. CDR3 DNA: TGTGCCAGCAGTGAGCAGCATGGACTAGCGGGAGAGCAGTTCTTC.

The chain combines TRBV13 with TRBJ2-7; TRBD1 agrees at 11 bases. Looked up from germline, CDR1 is PRHDT and CDR2 is FYEKMQ (reference sequence). V was pared by 5 bases and J by 3 bases, with 6 bases of the junction left unmatched. This CDR3 is 15 amino acids long. CDR3 amino acids: CASSQLGTGGYEQYF. The CDR3 DNA reads as TGTGCCAGCAGCCAACTCGGGACAGGGGGCTACGAGCAGTACTTC.